These 19 T cell receptor beta chains originate from one sample sequenced in a study of blood T cell repertoires in COVID-19. Using immunoSEQ multiplex PCR, the repertoire was profiled, and TCRdb retains in-frame clones only, with some absent. The table shows some 300,000 clones, with roughly 86% occurring only once. Material for sequencing was PBMCs or T cells enriched from blood (not recorded which). These receptors originate from a woman aged 45-65 years who had been exposed to COVID-19.

The chain joins TRBV7-8 to TRBJ1-1, with a tentative D call TRBD1 (6 bases). Germline CDR1 SGHVS, CDR2 FQNEAQ. Trimming stripped 5 bases from V and 12 bases from J, with 19 bases between. The CDR3 runs to 13 residues. CDR3 in DNA: TGTGCCAGCAGCGCACTCCGGGACACGGCGACTTTCTTT. Protein sequence: CASSALRDTATFF.

The chain uses TRBV19 and TRBJ1-1; 10 nucleotides align to TRBD1. There are 15 residues in the CDR3. Germline V gene sequence: CDR1 LNHDA, CDR2 SQIVND (reference sequence). V lost 1 base, J lost 5 bases, and 4 bases stayed unmatched. CDR3 nucleotides: TGTGCCAGTAGTATAGTGGGGACAGGGGAAACTGAAGCTTTCTTT. Translated, it gives CASSIVGTGETEAFF.

The chain uses TRBV2 and TRBJ2-2; TRBD1 is a possible D gene (6 bases). Germline-derived CDR1 and CDR2 are SNHLY and FYNNEI. This CDR3 is 16 amino acids long. Trimming took off 3 bases at V and 2 bases at J, with 13 bases between the two ends. CDR3 sequence reads: CASSEGAALNTGELFF. CDR3 DNA: TGTGCCAGCAGTGAGGGGGCGGCCTTAAACACCGGGGAGCTGTTTTTT.

This chain connects TRBV7-5 to TRBJ2-5; TRBD1, the table's D call, lacks a check against the DNA. TRBV7-5 is tagged as a pseudogene. There are 14 residues in the CDR3. CDR3 protein: CARTSGPGGETQYF. CDR3 DNA sequence: TGTGCCAGAACCTCCGGGCCTGGGGGCGAGACCCAGTACTTC.

This rearrangement joins TRBV27 to TRBJ2-1; 7 bases fit TRBD2. There are 17 residues in the CDR3. V was clipped by 6 bases and J by 2 bases; unmatched bases: 13. The germline CDR1 and CDR2 sequences are MNHEY and SMNVEV (reference sequence). The CDR3 loop is CASREPPGRATYNEQFF. CDR3 DNA sequence: TGTGCCAGCAGGGAACCCCCGGGGAGGGCGACCTACAATGAGCAGTTCTTC.

The V gene is TRBV2, the J gene TRBJ1-1, with D unclear. The CDR3 spans 15 residues. CDR1 SNHLY and CDR2 FYNNEI come from the germline V gene. V lost 2 bases to trimming and J lost 1 base, with 11 bases between them. CDR3 sequence: CASSERRVGNTEAFF. CDR3 bases: TGTGCCAGCAGTGAACGACGGGTCGGGAACACTGAAGCTTTCTTT.

The chain couples TRBV7-2 to TRBJ1-5; 8 positions agree with TRBD1. V lost 1 base and J lost 4; bases outside the gene matches: 9. Germline V gene lookup returns CDR1 SGHTA and CDR2 FQGNSA. This CDR3 comprises 17 residues. The CDR3 nucleotides are TGTGCCAGCAGCTTAGGGCAGGGGGCGGTAATTAATCAGCCCCAGCATTTT. Its protein is CASSLGQGAVINQPQHF.

The rearrangement joins TRBV27 to TRBJ2-3; no reliable D call. V lost 5 bases to trimming and J lost 6 bases, with 18 bases between them. The CDR3 contains 15 residues. The germline gives CDR1 MNHEY, CDR2 SMNVEV (reference sequence). Written as DNA, the CDR3 is TGTGCCAGCAGTGTCAGAACGTTGATGGTTGATACGCAGTATTTT. Its protein product is CASSVRTLMVDTQYF.

V usage is TRBV7-9 and J usage is TRBJ1-5; 9 bases align to TRBD1. The CDR3 length is 16 residues. Germline V CDR1 and CDR2: SEHNR, FQNEAQ (reference sequence). Trimming took 4 bases from V and 6 from J; bases not matched to a gene: 10. The CDR3 reads CASSSIQGTGSQPQHF. The DNA for the CDR3 is TGTGCCAGCAGCTCCATCCAGGGGACAGGGAGTCAGCCCCAGCATTTT.

This rearrangement joins TRBV5-5 to TRBJ1-1; 7 nucleotides match TRBD1. The CDR3 spans 14 residues. CDR1 and CDR2 (germline): SGHKS, YYEKEE (reference sequence). V lost 4 bases, J lost 4 bases, and 7 bases stayed unmatched. CDR3 protein: CASSPDRPSTEAFF. The CDR3, as DNA: TGTGCCAGCAGCCCGGACAGGCCTTCCACTGAAGCTTTCTTT.

The chain is built from TRBV19 and TRBJ1-4, with 8 bases identical to TRBD1. This CDR3 has 15 amino acids. The trim removed 10 bases at V and 3 bases at J, leaving 10 bases unmatched. Germline CDR1 reads LNHDA; CDR2 reads SQIVND (reference sequence). The CDR3 is CATRREGQANEKLFF. The DNA of the CDR3 is TGTGCCACCAGGAGGGAGGGACAGGCTAATGAAAAACTGTTTTTT.

V gene TRBV4-1 combines with J gene TRBJ1-2; 9 bases agree with TRBD1. The CDR3 spans 14 residues. CDR1 is MGHRA, CDR2 YSYEKL, per germline. V lost 4 bases and J lost 4; bases outside the gene matches: 4. CDR3 sequence (DNA): TGCGCCAGCAGCCCGGACAGGGGTGTCTATGGCTACACCTTC. Its translation is CASSPDRGVYGYTF.

J is TRBJ2-5 and V is TRBV15; the D gene is possibly TRBD1 (5 bases). There are 15 residues in the CDR3. Germline values: CDR1 LNHNV, CDR2 YYDKDF (reference sequence). V gave up 5 bases and J gave up 1 base, with 14 bases separating them. The CDR3: CATSSHIDSQETQYF. The CDR3 nucleotides are TGTGCCACCAGCTCACACATCGACAGCCAAGAGACCCAGTACTTC.

This clone was counted a single time. The chain employs TRBV30 and TRBJ1-2; the D is unclear. V was cut by 1 base and J by 6 bases, with 18 bases left in between. The CDR3 runs 15 residues. Germline-derived CDR1 and CDR2 are GTSNPN and SVGIG (reference sequence). This CDR3 reads CAWSGRLRSGNGYTF. The CDR3, as DNA: TGTGCCTGGAGTGGCCGCCTGAGATCGGGGAATGGCTACACCTTC. Variable domain in full (rest from reference TRBV30 and TRBJ1-2): SQTIHQWPATLVQPVGSPLSLECTVEGTSNPNLYWYRQAAGRGLQLLFYSVGIGQISSEVPQNLSASRPQDRQFILSSKKLLLSDSGFYLCAWSGRLRSGNGYTFGSGTRLTVV.

The V gene is TRBV5-1, the J gene TRBJ2-2; possibly TRBD1 for D (6 bases). The CDR3 length is 17 residues. V lost 4 bases and J 6 bases, leaving 22 bases between the germline ends. The germline V gene has CDR1 SGHRS and CDR2 YFSETQ. CDR3 coding DNA: TGCGCCAGCAGCCCGGACCCCTCCAGGGGCTCGGCCGGGGAGCTGTTTTTT. Its protein is CASSPDPSRGSAGELFF.

The rearrangement links TRBV5-4 to TRBJ1-1; D is unresolved. The CDR3 covers 12 residues. The V end was cut by 4 bases, the J end by 5 bases, with 9 bases between. CDR1 SGHNT and CDR2 YYREEE come from the germline V gene (reference sequence). CDR3 amino acids: CASSPGRTEAFF. CDR3 nucleotide sequence: TGTGCCAGCAGCCCCGGGAGAACTGAAGCTTTCTTT.

CDR3 sequence (DNA): TGTGCCAGTAGTATCCCAGGGGGCTGGTACGAGCAGTACTTC. Its protein is CASSIPGGWYEQYF. The gene calls are TRBV19 and TRBJ2-7; 8 positions agree with TRBD1. The CDR3 spans 14 residues. V dropped 3 bases and J dropped 4; count of bases not matched to a gene: 5. Germline V gene sequence: CDR1 LNHDA, CDR2 SQIVND (reference sequence).

This chain joins TRBV19 and TRBJ1-2; the match to TRBD1 covers 12 bases. The ends lost 5 bases at V and 4 bases at J; junction bases unmatched: 5. The CDR3 is 15 residues long. Germline V lookup: CDR1 LNHDA, CDR2 SQIVND (reference sequence). The CDR3 DNA is TGTGCCAGTAGTTCCGGGACAGGGGGCCCCTATGGCTACACCTTC. Translating gives CASSSGTGGPYGYTF.

CDR3 nucleotide sequence: TGTGCCAGCAGTTTATCCGCTAACTATGGCTACACCTTC. It translates to CASSLSANYGYTF. The chain recombines TRBV27 with TRBJ1-2; D gene uncertain. Germline V CDR1 and CDR2: MNHEY, SMNVEV (reference sequence). V lost 0 bases and J lost 0, with 2 bases in between. CDR3 length equals 13 residues.